The entry below gives a single T cell receptor beta chain sequence along with its context. Its antigen is unknown. Using immunoSEQ multiplex PCR, the repertoire was profiled, and TCRdb retains in-frame clones only, with some absent. The table includes about 2 million clones, roughly 94% detected once. CDR1 is KGHSY and CDR2 is FQNENV in the germline V gene. Trimming stripped 4 bases from V and 4 bases from J, with 10 bases between. The CDR3 is 13 amino acids. The data were taken from a study of shared clonotypes between healthy human individuals. Study-wide points: Represented diversity, genetic and exposure-history alike, was limited by few donors.

This clonotype was sampled from a man between 18 and 35 years old in good health. The specimen was naive CD4+ T cells sorted from blood. Subset meaning: CD45RA+ positively selected. The chain links TRBV16 to TRBJ1-2, with D unclear. As DNA, the CDR3 is TGTGCCAGCAGCCGCAATTTCCTCTATGGCTACACCTTC. Its translation is CASSRNFLYGYTF.